The entry that follows covers one T cell receptor (beta chain) sequence. Its target is not known. The source of the sample is a study of T cell responses to AZD1222 COVID-19 vaccine. Findings of the study overall: The donors showed a predominance of white British ancestry and of females, with possible underestimation of clonal diversity. Spike-spanning, vaccine-associated CD4 TCRs were dominant at 160-218 and 743-854. Vaccination with two AZD1222 doses was followed by a rise in Spike-specific TCR breadth and depth. In all cases, repertoires were sampled only after the peak T cell response.

Assay used: immunoSEQ multiplex PCR; TCRdb lists only in-frame clones, some missing. The sample includes around 110,000 clones, 80% to 90% seen only once; the top ten take approximately 4%. The CDR3 covers 13 residues. Germline V gene lookup returns CDR1 LNHDA and CDR2 SQIVND (reference sequence). Trimming removed 5 bases from V and 4 bases from J; junction bases left unmatched: 3. The TCR sequence derives from an adult in good health. The J gene is TRBJ2-7, the V gene TRBV19; 9 bases are a match to TRBD1. Sequencing was performed on peripheral blood, taken on day 0 of MenACWY control vaccination. The CDR3 DNA is TGTGCCAGTAGTGTGGACAGGGGATACGAGCAGTACTTC. Translated, it gives CASSVDRGYEQYF.